This T cell receptor beta chain was sequenced for a study of T cells in Graves' hyperthyroidism and ophthalmopathy. Clinical Activity Scores of at least 3, NOSPECS grades of at least 4 and durations under 3 months characterized ophthalmopathy patients. PBMCs were obtained from 10 ml fresh peripheral blood. Study-level findings and limits: Most thyroid clonotypes with frequency above 0.001 were detected in blood.

RNA transcripts were the template for amplifying TCR beta CDR3 regions. Researchers ran a first-round RT-PCR on the TCR CDR3 using the HTBI primer set. TCRdb re-derived calls from the multiplex PCR reads in MiXCR, one entry per CDR3 protein. Of 640,000 or so distinct CDR3 sequences listed, over 12% were seen once; the top ten hold 7.1%. Concerning this clonotype: Its antigen remains unknown.

Material for sequencing was blood. The receptor's source is a woman aged 18-29 years with Graves' ophthalmopathy.

CDR3 region: CASSPQTVTGELFF. DNA of the CDR3: TGTGCCAGCAGCCCCCAGACAGTCACCGGGGAGCTGTTTTTT. The genes are TRBV7-6 and TRBJ2-2; maybe TRBD1 (5 bases). CDR3 length equals 14 residues. V lost 5 bases and J lost 4, with 11 bases in between. Germline V gives CDR1 SGHVS, CDR2 FNYEAQ.